This T cell receptor (beta chain) was captured in a study of blood T cells in healthy people across ages. Findings and caveats of the study: Naive T cell percentage by flow cytometry tracked strongly with beta diversity.

From germline, CDR1 is DFQATT and CDR2 SNEGSKA (reference sequence). This CDR3 has 12 amino acids. The use of a sample-barcoded 5' primer and a J-beta primer mix characterized a second PCR of roughly 7 to 11 cycles. In TCRdb, the 5' RACE reads were re-called with MiXCR into one record per CDR3 protein. The data hold about 650,000 distinct CDR3 sequences, with about 30% observed a single time. Concerning this clonotype itself: What it binds is not known. This sequence may be a read error, since a much larger clone differs from it by one base.

The genes are TRBV20-1 and TRBJ1-2; D is undetermined. The sample was blood. This TCR came from an elderly woman in good health. The CDR3 protein is CRARDTEYGYTF. The CDR3 nucleotides read TGCAGGGCTAGAGACACAGAGTATGGCTACACCTTC.